This T cell receptor (beta chain) came from a study of cytomegalovirus exposure and HLA in healthy donors. Study-level points and caveats: Likely technical artifact: a cluster of highly shared sequence variants. Later analysis associated a missense DCLRE1C variant with TCR beta V- and J-gene trimming.

The PCR ran on 60 Vbeta and 13 Jbeta primers. Clones were sequenced by immunoSEQ multiplex PCR, and TCRdb holds only the in-frame ones, with some missing. The data contain some 120,000 clones, 81% of them singletons. Comment on this clone: Its target is not known.

V lost 5 bases, J lost 0 bases, and 2 bases lay in between. This CDR3 is 11 amino acids long. CDR1 and CDR2 from the germline V gene are SGHVS and FQNEAQ. This receptor was obtained from a woman aged 25 to 45 in good health and CMV-seronegative. This chain uses TRBV7-8 with TRBJ2-7; D is uncertain. The sequenced sample was PBMCs. The CDR3 coding sequence is TGTGCCAGCAGCCACTCCTACGAGCAGTACTTC. The encoded protein is CASSHSYEQYF.